The source of this TCR beta chain is a study of cytomegalovirus exposure and HLA in healthy donors. General study results and limits: The sole available immune exposure information was CMV serostatus. The authors listed approximately 160 TCR beta chains as cytomegalovirus-associated.

The PCR employed 60 Vbeta primers together with 13 Jbeta primers. Sequenced by immunoSEQ multiplex PCR; TCRdb stores in-frame clones only, minus some. The sample yields about 170,000 clones, roughly 70% seen once. V dropped 0 bases and J dropped 4 bases, with 9 bases sitting between them. The germline V gene has CDR1 LNHNV and CDR2 YYDKDF (reference sequence). The CDR3 contains 14 residues. Regarding this clone: Its antigen is unidentified.

The sequence came from a girl between 5 and 17 years old in good health and CMV-seronegative. Material for sequencing was PBMCs. The genes are TRBV15 and TRBJ2-5, with D maybe TRBD1 (6 bases). DNA of the CDR3: TGTGCCACCAGCAGAGATTCACAGGGAGAGACCCAGTACTTC. This translates into CATSRDSQGETQYF. The full variable domain, in which reference TRBV15 and TRBJ2-5 provide the parts outside the CDR3, is DAMVIQNPRYQVTQFGKPVTLSCSQTLNHNVMYWYQQKSSQAPKLLFHYYDKDFNNEADTPDNFQSRRPNTSFCFLDIRSPGLGDTAMYLCATSRDSQGETQYFGPGTRLLVL.